This TCR beta chain is from a study of regulatory T cells in long-lasting Graves disease. Noted time point: newly diagnosed GD, antithyroid drugs for less than 3 months. Making the TCR library involved RNA that had been extracted from PBMCs. Arm-PCR of CDR3 regions and iRepertoire HTBI primers were used to build TCR beta libraries. TCRdb used MiXCR to reprocess the multiplex PCR reads, holding one entry per CDR3 protein. The table records more than 350,000 distinct CDR3 sequences, approximately 15% of them present only once. With 7 bases removed from V and 5 bases from J, the gap between germline ends came to 5 bases. Germline V gives CDR1 MNHEY, CDR2 SMNVEV (reference sequence). The CDR3 extends over 11 amino acids. Findings and limits, study-wide: Persistent disease favored TRBV28, TRBJ1-2 and TRBJ2-5.

This clonotype was counted only a few times. What it binds is unknown. In addition, the sample was reused for a study of T cells in Graves' hyperthyroidism and ophthalmopathy. According to that study: Graves' hyperthyroidism is called stable when ophthalmopathy does not progress within 18 months. Initially, a first-round RT-PCR of the TCR CDR3 employed the HTBI primer set.

The sequence came from a woman in her twenties or thirties with Graves disease. The chain couples TRBV27 to TRBJ2-2, with unresolved D. Sequenced material: peripheral blood mononuclear cells (PBMCs), taken at new diagnosis, from a patient treated with antithyroid drugs. CDR3 region: CASKGTGELFF. The DNA of the CDR3 is TGTGCCAGCAAGGGAACCGGGGAGCTGTTTTTT.